These 13 T cell receptor beta chains came from one sample sequenced in a study of blood T cell repertoires in COVID-19. The assay was immunoSEQ multiplex PCR, and TCRdb's table has in-frame clones only and misses some. The table includes 65,000 or so clones, around 90% detected once. Sequencing was carried out using peripheral blood. These receptors were obtained from a man aged 60 to 69 with acute or convalescent COVID-19.

The V and J genes are TRBV3-1 (or the pseudogene TRBV3-2) and TRBJ1-1; TRBD1 is a possible D gene (6 bases). Germline V gene lookup returns CDR1 LGHDT and CDR2 YNNKEL (reference sequence). This CDR3 is 16 amino acids long. V dropped 3 bases and J dropped 7 bases, with 21 bases sitting between them. The CDR3 sequence: CASSHMFQGLGDEAFF. CDR3 coding DNA: TGTGCCAGCAGCCATATGTTCCAGGGGCTCGGGGATGAAGCTTTCTTT.

The chain links TRBV5-1 to TRBJ2-1; TRBD2 matches at 7 bases. The CDR3 covers 13 residues. Germline CDR1 and CDR2: SGHRS and YFSETQ. V was clipped by 3 bases and J by 6 bases; unmatched bases: 3. The DNA for the CDR3 is TGCGCCAGCAGCTCCTGGGGGGGCAATGAGCAGTTCTTC. It encodes CASSSWGGNEQFF.

The V call is TRBV19, the J call TRBJ2-2; 7 bases match TRBD2. Germline trimming cut 6 bases from V and 0 bases from J; bases unmatched to any gene: 7. CDR3 length equals 16 residues. In germline, CDR1 is LNHDA, CDR2 SQIVND (reference sequence). The CDR3 is CASSLRGTTNTGELFF. CDR3 nucleotides: TGTGCCAGTAGCCTCAGAGGGACTACGAACACCGGGGAGCTGTTTTTT. Full variable domain (remainder filled in from reference TRBV19 and TRBJ2-2): DGGITQSPKYLFRKEGQNVTLSCEQNLNHDAMYWYRQDPGQGLRLIYYSQIVNDFQKGDIAEGYSVSREKKESFPLTVTSAQKNPTAFYLCASSLRGTTNTGELFFGEGSRLTVL.

The CDR3 nucleotides are TGTGCCAGCAGCTTCGGGACTCAGGGCTACGAGCAGTACTTC. This gives the protein CASSFGTQGYEQYF. The V call is TRBV11-2, the J call TRBJ2-7, with TRBD2 as a possible D gene (6 bases). Trimming shortened V by 3 bases and J by 3 bases, and 12 bases separated the two germline ends. The length of the CDR3 is 14 residues. Germline-derived CDR1 and CDR2 are SGHAT and FQNNGV.

This clone turned up a few times. The J gene is TRBJ1-2, the V gene TRBV19; 10 bases are shared with TRBD1. Trimming at V came to 5 bases and at J to 7 bases, leaving 13 bases not matched to a gene. There are 16 residues in the CDR3. The germline V gene has CDR1 LNHDA and CDR2 SQIVND (reference sequence). The CDR3 nucleotides read TGTGCCAGTAGTGCTAAAACGGGACAGGGGATTTTTGGCTACACCTTC. It codes for CASSAKTGQGIFGYTF.

The chain couples TRBV19 to TRBJ2-3, with D maybe TRBD2 (5 bases). Trimming took off 8 bases at V and 2 bases at J, with 11 bases between the two ends. The germline gives CDR1 LNHDA, CDR2 SQIVND (reference sequence). This CDR3 spans 13 amino acids. The chain's CDR3 is CASGGPNTDTQYF. CDR3 DNA sequence: TGTGCCAGTGGCGGGCCAAACACAGATACGCAGTATTTT.

The V gene is TRBV6-5, the J gene TRBJ1-2; TRBD1 might be the D (6 bases). Germline CDR1 reads MNHEY; CDR2 reads SVGAGI. CDR3 length: 14 residues. V was shortened by 6 bases and J by 8 bases, with 19 bases between the two germline ends. The CDR3 DNA reads TGTGCCAGCAGAGCCGACAGGACAACCCGAGGCTACACCTTC. The encoded protein is CASRADRTTRGYTF.

CDR3 loop: CASSLADRGNSPLHF. The CDR3 DNA reads TGTGCCAGCAGCTTAGCTGACAGGGGAAATTCACCCCTCCACTTT. The chain joins TRBV11-2 to TRBJ1-6; 8 nucleotides align to TRBD1. With V trimmed by 1 base and J by 7 bases, 3 bases remained unmatched. The CDR3 has 15 amino acids. The germline gives CDR1 SGHAT, CDR2 FQNNGV.

Remarks on this clone: Its ends do not fully match the called genes, so a read error is possible. The chain couples TRBV7-9 to TRBJ1-5, with D possibly being TRBD1 (5 bases). The CDR3 has 14 residues. Germline lookup yields CDR1 SEHNR and CDR2 FQNEAQ (reference sequence). Written as DNA, the CDR3 is TGTGCCAGCAGCCTAGCTGGGGGGAATCAGCCCCAGCATTTT. Protein product: CASSLAGGNQPQHF.

The V and J genes are TRBV5-1 and TRBJ1-1; D is possibly TRBD1 (5 bases). Germline lookup yields CDR1 SGHRS and CDR2 YFSETQ. The CDR3 length is 13 residues. Trimming left V 1 base short and J 3 bases short, with 7 bases between. The CDR3 region is CASSLMTDTEAFF. CDR3 DNA sequence: TGCGCCAGCAGCTTGATGACAGACACTGAAGCTTTCTTT. The entire variable domain, with the rest obtained from reference TRBV5-1 and TRBJ1-1, is as follows: KAGVTQTPRYLIKTRGQQVTLSCSPISGHRSVSWYQQTPGQGLQFLFEYFSETQRNKGNFPGRFSGRQFSNSRSEMNVSTLELGDSALYLCASSLMTDTEAFFGQGTRLTVV.

The chain joins TRBV2 to TRBJ1-1; 7 bases are shared with TRBD1. Germline V gene data show CDR1 as SNHLY and CDR2 as FYNNEI. After removal of 5 bases from V and 1 base from J, the junction contained 13 bases not matched to a gene. There are 17 residues in the CDR3. DNA for the CDR3: TGTGCCAGCAGTCGTAGACAGGGAGTTATTGGGAACACTGAAGCTTTCTTT. Translating gives CASSRRQGVIGNTEAFF.

This chain uses TRBV6-6 with TRBJ1-1; TRBD1 matches 7 bases. In germline, CDR1 is MNHNY, CDR2 SVGAGI (reference sequence). The CDR3 is made up of 15 amino acids. V trimming: 2 bases; J trimming: 7 bases; junction bases outside the gene matches: 10. For the CDR3, the DNA is TGTGCCAGCAGTTACCCTCGGGGGGGGGACAGTGAAGCTTTCTTT. Encoded protein: CASSYPRGGDSEAFF.

Written as DNA, the CDR3 is TGTGCCAGCAGTTCCAGCGGGGGGACTTCCTACGAGCAGTACTTC. Translating it yields CASSSSGGTSYEQYF. J is TRBJ2-7 and V is TRBV7-2, with 9 positions matching TRBD2. The CDR3 is 15 amino acids. Looked up from germline, CDR1 is SGHTA and CDR2 is FQGNSA. With V trimmed by 6 bases and J by 1 base, 7 bases remained unmatched.